These 20 T cell receptor beta chains originate from one sample sequenced in a study of CD8+ T cells in alopecia areata. Sample treatment: oral pan-JAK inhibitor, 5-10 mg twice daily. Extraction and reverse transcription of RNA yielded cDNA as the sequencing template. This table comes from immunoSEQ multiplex PCR, and its TCRdb copy is limited to in-frame clones, with some not included. The sample has about 200,000 clones; more than 55% are singletons. Sequencing was performed on CD4+ T cells sorted from blood, taken at week 4, from a patient treated with tofacitinib. These receptors were obtained from a human donor with alopecia areata.

This clone was counted a single time. Written as DNA, the CDR3 is TGTGCCACCAGCAAGGGACAGGGAACGACTAACTATGGCTACACCTTC. It encodes CATSKGQGTTNYGYTF. The V call is TRBV15, the J call TRBJ1-2; 9 nucleotides agree with TRBD1. V shed 4 bases and J 0 bases; nucleotides not matched to a gene: 6. Germline V lookup: CDR1 LNHNV, CDR2 YYDKDF (reference sequence). The CDR3 is 16 amino acids.

The table lists this clone with a few counts. This chain links TRBV30 with TRBJ1-1; D is perhaps TRBD1 (5 bases). The CDR3 extends over 13 amino acids. The germline CDR1 and CDR2 sequences are GTSNPN and SVGIG (reference sequence). V lost 4 bases and J lost 6, with 15 bases in between. Here the CDR3 reads CAWKGTGRAEAFF. CDR3 DNA: TGTGCCTGGAAAGGAACAGGCCGAGCTGAAGCTTTCTTT.

The chain combines TRBV5-1 with TRBJ2-7; D is ambiguous. This CDR3 spans 14 amino acids. Germline lookup yields CDR1 SGHRS and CDR2 YFSETQ. V lost 2 bases, J lost 3 bases, and 12 bases lay in between. This CDR3 reads CASSFGGSIYEQYF. The CDR3 DNA is TGCGCCAGCAGCTTCGGCGGCTCCATCTACGAGCAGTACTTC. Variable domain in full (rest from reference TRBV5-1 and TRBJ2-7): KAGVTQTPRYLIKTRGQQVTLSCSPISGHRSVSWYQQTPGQGLQFLFEYFSETQRNKGNFPGRFSGRQFSNSRSEMNVSTLELGDSALYLCASSFGGSIYEQYFGPGTRLTVT.

The chain links TRBV2 to TRBJ1-4; D is uncertain. Looked up from germline, CDR1 is SNHLY and CDR2 is FYNNEI. Trimming cost V 1 base and J 13 bases, with 13 bases left between them. The CDR3 has 13 amino acids. The CDR3 loop is CASSEVGEYGLFF. CDR3 sequence (DNA): TGTGCCAGCAGTGAAGTGGGAGAGTACGGACTGTTTTTT.

This clone was found a few times. The chain carries TRBV28 and TRBJ2-2; 7 nucleotides align to TRBD2. The ends lost 6 bases at V and 1 base at J; junction bases unmatched: 11. The CDR3 is 17 residues long. Germline-derived CDR1 and CDR2 are MDHEN and SYDVKM. The CDR3 here is CASRPPGLLLNTGELFF. For the CDR3, the DNA is TGTGCCAGCAGACCCCCGGGACTACTCCTGAACACCGGGGAGCTGTTTTTT.

This clone was counted a few times. This sample also contains other DNA sequences that code for the same CDR3. This CDR3 is CSVGASQETQYF. The CDR3 coding sequence is TGCAGCGTGGGGGCGTCACAAGAGACCCAGTACTTC. This sequence joins TRBV29-1 and TRBJ2-5; D is possibly TRBD1 (6 bases). Germline V gene sequence: CDR1 SQVTM, CDR2 ANQGSEA. Trimming stripped 6 bases from V and 2 bases from J, with 10 bases between. The CDR3 totals 12 residues.

The gene calls are TRBV27 and TRBJ1-1; perhaps TRBD1 as D (5 bases). Trimming took off 6 bases at V and 0 bases at J, with 14 bases between the two ends. Germline assignment: CDR1 MNHEY and CDR2 SMNVEV (reference sequence). The CDR3 totals 15 residues. The CDR3 coding sequence is TGTGCCAGCAGGGGCTCGAAGGGGTTGAACACTGAAGCTTTCTTT. Its translation: CASRGSKGLNTEAFF.

This clone was counted a few times. This rearrangement joins TRBV5-1 to TRBJ1-1; tentatively, D is TRBD1 (5 bases). The V end was cut by 0 bases, the J end by 9 bases, with 18 bases between. The CDR3 consists of 15 residues. Germline assignment: CDR1 SGHRS and CDR2 YFSETQ. The DNA of the CDR3 is TGCGCCAGCAGCTTGGTGATGTGGTCCGGACACAAAGCTTTCTTT. It codes for CASSLVMWSGHKAFF. Drawing the rest from reference TRBV5-1 and TRBJ1-1, the complete variable domain is KAGVTQTPRYLIKTRGQQVTLSCSPISGHRSVSWYQQTPGQGLQFLFEYFSETQRNKGNFPGRFSGRQFSNSRSEMNVSTLELGDSALYLCASSLVMWSGHKAFFGQGTRLTVV.

V usage is TRBV7-2 and J usage is TRBJ2-1; the D is unclear. This CDR3 region has 11 residues. V was trimmed by 5 bases and J by 10 bases, leaving 9 bases between them. Per the germline V gene, CDR1 is SGHTA and CDR2 is FQGNSA. The CDR3 DNA follows: TGTGCCAGCAGCCCCTTCGACGAGCAGTTCTTC. This sequence encodes CASSPFDEQFF. Based on the CDR3 plus reference TRBV7-2 and TRBJ2-1, the full variable domain is GAGVSQSPSNKVTEKGKDVELRCDPISGHTALYWYRQSLGQGLEFLIYFQGNSAPDKSGLPSDRFSAERTGGSVSTLTIQRTQQEDSAVYLCASSPFDEQFFGPGTRLTVL.

The table lists this clone with a few counts. This chain links TRBV27 with TRBJ1-2, with TRBD1 matching 7 bases. The CDR3 runs to 16 residues. Unmatched junction bases numbered 11, after V lost 3 bases and J lost 4 bases. Germline V CDR1 and CDR2: MNHEY, SMNVEV (reference sequence). In DNA, the CDR3 is TGTGCCAGCAGTTTTATTCGACAGGGCGTAAGCTATGGCTACACCTTC. It specifies CASSFIRQGVSYGYTF.

J is TRBJ2-3 and V is TRBV4-3; no clear D. The V end lost 0 bases, the J end lost 2 bases, and 6 bases lay between the germline ends. The CDR3 extends over 14 amino acids. Germline V gives CDR1 LGHNA, CDR2 YSLEER. The chain's CDR3 is CASSQEVHTDTQYF. The CDR3 bases are TGCGCCAGCAGCCAAGAGGTCCACACAGATACGCAGTATTTT.

This clone was counted only a few times. The chain combines TRBV5-4 with TRBJ1-1, with 7 positions matching TRBD1. The J segment lost 5 bases and the V segment lost 0 bases, leaving 4 bases of the junction unmatched. This CDR3 is built from 14 residues. Germline V gene data show CDR1 as SGHNT and CDR2 as YYREEE (reference sequence). CDR3 DNA sequence: TGTGCCAGCAGCTTGGCAGGGGGAGGGACTGAAGCTTTCTTT. Translating it yields CASSLAGGGTEAFF. Looking up the rest from reference TRBV5-4 and TRBJ1-1 gives the full variable domain: ETGVTQSPTHLIKTRGQQVTLRCSSQSGHNTVSWYQQALGQGPQFIFQYYREEENGRGNFPPRFSGLQFPNYSSELNVNALELDDSALYLCASSLAGGGTEAFFGQGTRLTVV.

This clone was recorded a few times. The chain joins TRBV29-1 to TRBJ2-2, with D uncertain. This CDR3 has 12 residues. V shed 7 bases and J shed 6 bases, with 12 bases lying between them. Germline V lookup: CDR1 SQVTM, CDR2 ANQGSEA. CDR3 DNA: TGCAGCGGTGGTAGAATTTCCGGGGAGCTGTTTTTT. The encoded protein is CSGGRISGELFF.

This chain connects TRBV7-9 to TRBJ1-2; a possible D gene is TRBD1 (5 bases). Germline-derived CDR1 and CDR2 are SEHNR and FQNEAQ (reference sequence). Deletions cut 5 bases from V and 11 bases from J, with 18 bases between. This CDR3 contains 13 residues. CDR3 in DNA: TGTGCCAGCAGCCTCCGGGACGTGGGGGTTTACACCTTC. Translating gives CASSLRDVGVYTF.

V and J are TRBV4-1 and TRBJ1-4; D not resolved. The CDR3 is 15 residues long. Trimming removed 3 bases at V and 3 bases at J, with 11 bases between. CDR1 and CDR2 (germline): MGHRA, YSYEKL. The CDR3 reads CASSQATAANEKLFF. Written as DNA, the CDR3 is TGCGCCAGCAGCCAGGCCACAGCGGCTAATGAAAAACTGTTTTTT.

Here the CDR3 reads CSVVERLNTEAFF. CDR3 sequence (DNA): TGCAGCGTTGTGGAGCGCCTGAACACTGAAGCTTTCTTT. The chain employs TRBV29-1 and TRBJ1-1, with D hard to call. V gave up 4 bases and J gave up 0 bases, with 9 bases separating them. The CDR3 totals 13 residues. Germline V gene lookup returns CDR1 SQVTM and CDR2 ANQGSEA.

The rearrangement links TRBV5-1 to TRBJ2-5, with D tentatively TRBD1 (6 bases). The CDR3 length is 14 residues. The V gene lost 4 bases and the J gene lost 2 bases, with 12 bases spanning the gap. Germline values: CDR1 SGHRS, CDR2 YFSETQ. The CDR3: CASSLDRAQETQYF. CDR3 DNA sequence: TGCGCCAGCAGCCTGGACAGAGCACAAGAGACCCAGTACTTC.

V is TRBV4-2 and J is TRBJ2-1, with TRBD2 identical over 14 bases. Germline V gene sequence: CDR1 LGHNA, CDR2 YNFKEQ. The CDR3 covers 18 residues. V lost 4 bases, J lost 12 bases, and 17 bases stayed unmatched. The DNA for the CDR3 is TGTGCCAGCAGCCCACAACCTCGGACTAGCGGGGGGCCTGCTTGGCAGTTCTTC. Translated: CASSPQPRTSGGPAWQFF.

The rearrangement links TRBV25-1 to TRBJ1-6; TRBD1 matches at 7 bases. Unmatched junction bases numbered 4, after V lost 4 bases and J lost 4 bases. Germline values: CDR1 MGHDK, CDR2 SYGVNS. The CDR3 length is 15 residues. CDR3 DNA: TGTGCCAGCAGTGCCGGGACAGCTTATAATTCACCCCTCCACTTT. Amino acids: CASSAGTAYNSPLHF.

The gene calls are TRBV5-6 and TRBJ1-2; the match to TRBD1 covers 7 bases. Germline V gene sequence: CDR1 SGHDT, CDR2 YYEEEE. There are 14 residues in the CDR3. V gave up 2 bases and J gave up 4 bases; unmatched junction bases: 5. Written as DNA, the CDR3 is TGTGCCAGCAGCTTTGTAGGGGGCCCCTATGGCTACACCTTC. Its translation is CASSFVGGPYGYTF.